One sample yielded the 13 T cell receptor beta chains listed below, sequenced in a study of CD8 T cells in Susac syndrome. RNA amounts of about 0.5 to 1 ug underwent reverse transcription with random hexamers. TCRdb re-derived calls from the immunoSEQ multiplex PCR reads in MiXCR, one entry per CDR3 protein. The data hold approximately 120,000 distinct CDR3 sequences, with about 96% observed a single time. The sequenced sample consisted of CD4+ T cells from PBMCs. The receptors originated from a human donor in good health.

The chain carries TRBV29-1 and TRBJ2-5, with D hard to call. Trimming shortened V by 7 bases and J by 2 bases, and 14 bases separated the two germline ends. From germline, CDR1 is SQVTM and CDR2 ANQGSEA. The CDR3 sequence is 13 residues long. For the CDR3, the DNA is TGCAGCGCGGCGAAAGGGATGCAAGAGACCCAGTACTTC. Its translation: CSAAKGMQETQYF.

The rearrangement joins TRBV29-1 to TRBJ2-2; weak D call: TRBD2 (5 bases). V gave up 6 bases and J gave up 2 bases, with 7 bases separating them. Looked up from germline, CDR1 is SQVTM and CDR2 is ANQGSEA. The CDR3 consists of 12 residues. The CDR3 region is CSVPGNTGELFF. CDR3 DNA sequence: TGCAGCGTGCCGGGAAACACCGGGGAGCTGTTTTTT.

The V gene is TRBV28, the J gene TRBJ1-1; no clear D. Germline values: CDR1 MDHEN, CDR2 SYDVKM. The V end was cut by 3 bases, the J end by 0 bases, with 11 bases between. The CDR3 consists of 15 residues. CDR3 amino acids: CASSFKTDMNTEAFF. CDR3 nucleotide sequence: TGTGCCAGCAGTTTTAAAACAGACATGAACACTGAAGCTTTCTTT.

This clonotype was observed once. V usage is TRBV6-2 or TRBV6-3 and J usage is TRBJ1-1, with D uncertain. With 6 bases removed from V and 3 bases from J, the gap between germline ends came to 2 bases. CDR1 is MNHEY and CDR2 is SVGEGT in the germline V gene. CDR3 length: 10 residues. CDR3 residues: CASRDTEAFF. DNA for the CDR3: TGTGCCAGCAGGGACACTGAAGCTTTCTTT.

The genes are TRBV19 and TRBJ1-5; D possibly corresponds to TRBD1 (6 bases). Trimming shortened V by 3 bases and J by 1 base, and 10 bases separated the two germline ends. Germline lookup yields CDR1 LNHDA and CDR2 SQIVND (reference sequence). This CDR3 is 15 amino acids long. The CDR3: CASSIQGTSNQPQHF. The CDR3 DNA reads TGTGCCAGTAGTATCCAGGGGACCAGCAATCAGCCCCAGCATTTT. Full variable domain (rest looked up from reference TRBV19 and TRBJ1-5): DGGITQSPKYLFRKEGQNVTLSCEQNLNHDAMYWYRQDPGQGLRLIYYSQIVNDFQKGDIAEGYSVSREKKESFPLTVTSAQKNPTAFYLCASSIQGTSNQPQHFGDGTRLSIL.

This rearrangement joins TRBV6-6 to TRBJ2-7, with D possibly matching TRBD2 (7 bases). Looked up from germline, CDR1 is MNHNY and CDR2 is SVGAGI (reference sequence). Trimming cost V 8 bases and J 0 bases, with 11 bases left between them. This CDR3 has 13 amino acids. The DNA of the CDR3 is TGTGCCAGCCGGGCGGGGGCCTCCTACGAGCAGTACTTC. Its protein is CASRAGASYEQYF.

The rearrangement joins TRBV4-1 to TRBJ2-2, with 7 nucleotides matching TRBD1. V shed 5 bases, J shed 0 bases, and the junction held 9 bases outside the gene matches. The germline gives CDR1 MGHRA, CDR2 YSYEKL. The CDR3 is made up of 17 amino acids. CDR3 region: CASSYRPGTANTGELFF. In nucleotides, the CDR3 is TGCGCCAGCAGCTATCGTCCCGGGACAGCGAACACCGGGGAGCTGTTTTTT.

The CDR3 loop reads CASSRPGGQETQYF. CDR3 nucleotides: TGTGCCAGCAGCCGGCCCGGCGGCCAAGAGACCCAGTACTTC. V and J are TRBV5-4 and TRBJ2-5; no definite D call. V gave up 4 bases and J gave up 1 base, with 11 bases separating them. This CDR3 comprises 14 residues. Germline V gene lookup returns CDR1 SGHNT and CDR2 YYREEE (reference sequence).

DNA for the CDR3: TGTGCCAGCAGTCCCCGGCCAGGGTGGACTGAAGCTTTCTTT. It translates to CASSPRPGWTEAFF. The rearrangement links TRBV2 to TRBJ1-1, with D possibly being TRBD1 (5 bases). Looked up from germline, CDR1 is SNHLY and CDR2 is FYNNEI. The CDR3 has 14 amino acids. Trimming stripped 5 bases from V and 5 bases from J, with 15 bases between.

The rearrangement uses TRBV29-1 and TRBJ2-1, with D maybe TRBD2 (5 bases). This CDR3 has 12 amino acids. V dropped 4 bases and J dropped 7 bases, with 11 bases sitting between them. CDR1 and CDR2 from the germline V gene are SQVTM and ANQGSEA. The CDR3 coding sequence is TGCAGCGTTGGTCGCTGGACTAATGAGCAGTTCTTC. Amino acid sequence: CSVGRWTNEQFF.

V is TRBV5-1 and J is TRBJ2-2, with 7 bases identical to TRBD1. V lost 0 bases to trimming and J lost 6 bases; unmatched junction nucleotides: 11. CDR3 length equals 17 residues. Germline values: CDR1 SGHRS, CDR2 YFSETQ. The CDR3 DNA reads TGCGCCAGCAGCTTGGCTCCGACAGGGAATAAGGCCGGGGAGCTGTTTTTT. Translating it yields CASSLAPTGNKAGELFF.

This chain uses TRBV5-6 with TRBJ2-5, with 7 nucleotides matching TRBD1. J was trimmed by 2 bases and V by 0 bases; bases with no gene match: 4. CDR3 length equals 15 residues. CDR1 is SGHDT, CDR2 YYEEEE, per germline. The CDR3 nucleotides read TGTGCCAGCAGCTTGGTGACAGGGAAGCAAGAGACCCAGTACTTC. Amino acid sequence: CASSLVTGKQETQYF.

The chain carries TRBV20-1 and TRBJ2-5, with 8 bases matching TRBD2. Per the germline V gene, CDR1 is DFQATT and CDR2 is SNEGSKA (reference sequence). The V segment lost 0 bases and the J segment 2 bases; nucleotides outside the gene matches: 11. This CDR3 is built from 17 residues. CDR3 in DNA: TGCAGTGCTAGAGACCGACTACTAGCGGTCTGGCAAGAGACCCAGTACTTC. It codes for CSARDRLLAVWQETQYF.